This T cell receptor beta chain was sequenced in a study of blood T cell repertoires in COVID-19. Germline CDR1 and CDR2: LGHDT and YNNKEL (reference sequence). This CDR3 is 15 amino acids long. The J segment lost 7 bases and the V segment lost 4 bases, leaving 5 bases of the junction unmatched. TCRdb's table, derived via immunoSEQ multiplex PCR, lists solely in-frame clones and lacks some. The data contain more than 90,000 clones, roughly 70% of them singletons. The receptor's source is a woman aged 60-75 years in a cohort sampled during active or convalescent COVID-19. This sequence joins TRBV3-1 (or the pseudogene TRBV3-2) and TRBJ1-6; 9 bases fit TRBD1. The sequenced sample consisted of peripheral blood. CDR3 protein: CASSLFGTGNSPLHF. DNA of the CDR3: TGTGCCAGCAGCCTCTTTGGGACAGGGAATTCACCCCTCCACTTT.